The following is a T cell receptor (beta chain) sequence with its context. What it binds is unknown. J gave up 4 bases and V 11 bases, and 12 bases lay outside the gene matches. CDR1 and CDR2 from the germline V gene are MDHEN and SYDVKM. The CDR3 consists of 16 residues. A multiplex PCR was run with 60 Vbeta primers and 13 Jbeta primers. Profiling relied on immunoSEQ multiplex PCR, and the TCRdb table lists in-frame clones only, not all of them. The table for this sample gives more than 65,000 clones. This record comes from a study of cytomegalovirus exposure and HLA in healthy donors. Whole-study results and caveats: One later analysis reportedly identified an Asian-associated ancestry cluster that showed fewer N-insertions than the roughly 670-donor mean.

This chain connects TRBV28 to TRBJ1-3; 12 nucleotides match TRBD1. The clonotype was recovered from a middle-aged man in good health and CMV-seronegative. The sample comprised PBMCs. CDR3 loop: CASGTGGILLGNTIYF. The CDR3 nucleotides are TGTGCCTCGGGGACAGGGGGCATCTTGTTAGGAAACACCATATATTTT. The entire variable domain, with the rest obtained from reference TRBV28 and TRBJ1-3, is as follows: DVKVTQSSRYLVKRTGEKVFLECVQDMDHENMFWYRQDPGLGLRLIYFSYDVKMKEKGDIPEGYSVSREKKERFSLILESASTNQTSMYLCASGTGGILLGNTIYFGEGSWLTVV.